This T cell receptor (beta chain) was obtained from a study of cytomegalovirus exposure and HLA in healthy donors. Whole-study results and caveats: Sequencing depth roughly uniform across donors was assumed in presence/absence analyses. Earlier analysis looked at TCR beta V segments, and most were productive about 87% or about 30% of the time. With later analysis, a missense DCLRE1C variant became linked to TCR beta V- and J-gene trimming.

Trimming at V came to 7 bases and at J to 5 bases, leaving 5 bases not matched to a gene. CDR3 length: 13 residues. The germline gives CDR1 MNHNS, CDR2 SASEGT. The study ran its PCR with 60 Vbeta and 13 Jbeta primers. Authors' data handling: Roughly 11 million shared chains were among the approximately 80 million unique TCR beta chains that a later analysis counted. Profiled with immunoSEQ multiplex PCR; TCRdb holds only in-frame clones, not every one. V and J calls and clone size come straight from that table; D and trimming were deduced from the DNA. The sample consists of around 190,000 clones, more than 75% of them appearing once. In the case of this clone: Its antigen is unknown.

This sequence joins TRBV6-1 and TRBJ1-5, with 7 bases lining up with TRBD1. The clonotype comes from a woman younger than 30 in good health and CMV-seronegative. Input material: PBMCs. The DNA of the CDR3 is TGTGCCAGCATTCCGGACAGGTATCAGCCCCAGCATTTT. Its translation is CASIPDRYQPQHF.